These 3 T cell receptor beta chains share one sample of origin, sequenced in a study of human T cells and chemical hapten exposure (dated by TCRdb to the early 2020s). The method was RACE. Data came from a NextSeq 500. TCRdb reran the public reads through fastp at Q25 and MiXCR, keeping productive beta chains. Each entry merges the rows of one CDR3 protein and shows their most common DNA and genes. The sample profile shows some 90,000 distinct CDR3 sequences; roughly 10% of them were found once. The ten top clones hold roughly 3% of the sample. The time point label, as the study defines it: patch test 2, 6 weeks after DPC sensitization. The sample's treatment or condition label, in plain terms: therapeutic diphenylcyclopropenone sensitization with weekly scalp DPC. The source was whole blood, collected in connection with sensitization to the hapten diphenylcyclopropenone (DPC). The receptors originated from a woman aged 40-49 years with alopecia areata. Some clones in this sample may be carry-over from other donors' samples.

This clonotype was counted many times. This chain uses TRBV29-1 with TRBJ1-4; perhaps TRBD1 as D (5 bases). The V end was cut by 6 bases, the J end by 3 bases, with 11 bases between. The CDR3 is 13 residues long. CDR1 is SQVTM and CDR2 is ANQGSEA in the germline V gene. The CDR3 DNA reads as TGCAGCGTGGCAGGACACCCTAATGAAAAACTGTTTTTT. Translation: CSVAGHPNEKLFF.

This clonotype appeared many times. The J gene is TRBJ2-7, the V gene TRBV6-2 or TRBV6-3; 13 nucleotides match TRBD2. The CDR3 is 16 residues long. V gave up 5 bases and J gave up 3 bases; unmatched junction bases: 7. In germline, CDR1 is MNHEY, CDR2 SVGEGT. CDR3 bases: TGTGCCAGCAGTACCGGACTAGCGGGAGTATTCTACGAGCAGTACTTC. Translated, it gives CASSTGLAGVFYEQYF.

Many counts were recorded for this clonotype. This sequence joins TRBV20-1 and TRBJ2-6, with a possible D match to TRBD1 (5 bases). There are 14 residues in the CDR3. Germline V gene sequence: CDR1 DFQATT, CDR2 SNEGSKA (reference sequence). V was pared by 6 bases and J by 1 base, with 10 bases between. The CDR3 sequence is CSAPDKSGANVLTF. The CDR3 DNA is TGCAGTGCCCCGGACAAGTCTGGGGCCAACGTCCTGACTTTC.